This T cell receptor (beta chain) was profiled in a study of blood T cells in healthy people across ages. To note about this clonotype: The target antigen is unknown.

Donors each provided 8 to 10 milliliters of peripheral blood. Germline CDR1 is SGHKS and CDR2 is YYEKEE (reference sequence). The CDR3 loop spans 16 amino acids. Trimming shortened V by 4 bases and J by 0 bases, and 15 bases separated the two germline ends. Regarding the study as a whole: Estimated diversity across one million T cells was deemed an underestimate.

A sample-barcoded 5' primer and a J-beta primer mix were used in a second PCR of roughly 6 to 11 cycles. TCRdb reprocessed the 5' RACE reads with MiXCR, giving one entry per CDR3 protein. The repertoire holds approximately 850,000 distinct CDR3 sequences, with under 55% as singletons. The rearrangement joins TRBV5-5 to TRBJ2-3; D may be TRBD2 (6 bases). The receptor comes from a man in his 60s in good health. The material sequenced was blood. CDR3 nucleotide sequence: TGTGCCAGCAGCCGCGGGACCTCCGCCAGCACAGATACGCAGTATTTT. Encoded protein: CASSRGTSASTDTQYF.